This note documents a single T cell receptor (beta chain) sequence. Within Nashville, Tennessee resided all donors, each a Caucasian adult. Into CD45RA+ naive and CD45RA-negative memory subsets, the CD4+ cells were split. TCRdb's table, derived via immunoSEQ multiplex PCR, lists solely in-frame clones and lacks some. Among just over 2,000,000 clones, roughly 95% were seen once, and the ten largest hold more than 0.1%. This specimen belongs to a study of shared clonotypes between healthy human individuals. The wider study: In total, the donors were two women and a few men aged 18 to 49.

Germline V gene lookup returns CDR1 SGHRS and CDR2 YFSETQ. After removal of 3 bases from V and 8 bases from J, the junction contained 7 bases not matched to a gene. The CDR3 is made up of 13 amino acids. The sequence was obtained from a man aged 18 to 30 in good health. The sequenced sample consisted of naive CD4+ T cells sorted from blood. Subset described: CD45RA+ positively selected. This chain joins TRBV5-1 and TRBJ1-2; TRBD1 matches at 7 bases. The CDR3 DNA is TGCGCCAGCAGCTCAACAGGGGATGGGGGCTACACCTTC. It codes for CASSSTGDGGYTF.